Listed here are 25 T cell receptor beta chains from one sample, sequenced in a study of cytomegalovirus exposure and HLA in healthy donors. The PCR made use of 60 Vbeta and 13 Jbeta primers. Assay: immunoSEQ multiplex PCR; the TCRdb copy retains only in-frame clones and omits some. The sample lists 130,000 to 150,000 clones, approximately 80% seen once, with around 1.9% in the top ten. Sequenced: PBMCs. The receptors here all came from a woman aged 40 to 50 in good health and CMV-seronegative.

The sample holds a few counts of this clone. The chain links TRBV14 to TRBJ1-1, with TRBD1 as a possible D gene (6 bases). The CDR3 has 14 residues. Germline V gives CDR1 SGHDN, CDR2 FVKESK. The germline V and J ends were trimmed by 4 bases and 4 bases, with 13 bases remaining between them. The CDR3 reads CASSLNREGTEAFF. The CDR3 DNA reads TGTGCCAGCAGCCTAAACAGGGAAGGCACTGAAGCTTTCTTT.

The chain employs TRBV6-5 and TRBJ2-7; 8 bases are shared with TRBD2. Unmatched junction bases numbered 7, after V lost 0 bases and J lost 3 bases. From germline, CDR1 is MNHEY and CDR2 SVGAGI. This CDR3 region has 16 residues. The CDR3 loop is CASSYSRVAGNYEQYF. The CDR3 nucleotides read TGTGCCAGCAGTTACTCTCGGGTAGCGGGGAACTACGAGCAGTACTTC.

This chain connects TRBV5-4 to TRBJ1-2, with D unresolved. This CDR3 has 14 residues. The V gene lost 0 bases and the J gene lost 4 bases, with 10 bases spanning the gap. Germline V gene sequence: CDR1 SGHNT, CDR2 YYREEE (reference sequence). CDR3 nucleotides: TGTGCCAGCAGCTTGGACAGACAAACCTATGGCTACACCTTC. This translates into CASSLDRQTYGYTF.

This clone was observed once. This sequence joins TRBV6-5 and TRBJ2-7; 8 bases align to TRBD1. Germline lookup yields CDR1 MNHEY and CDR2 SVGAGI. The CDR3 has 13 amino acids. The V gene end was trimmed by 6 bases and the J gene end by 2 bases; junction bases not matched to a gene: 3. CDR3 DNA: TGTGCCAGCAGCCAGGGACAGGCCTACGAGCAGTACTTC. Its translation: CASSQGQAYEQYF.

The chain links TRBV19 to TRBJ2-1, with D possibly TRBD1 on 5 matching bases. Germline assignment: CDR1 LNHDA and CDR2 SQIVND (reference sequence). There are 16 residues in the CDR3. Trimming took off 6 bases at V and 2 bases at J, with 17 bases between the two ends. CDR3 in DNA: TGTGCCAGTAGGGTTTCGGACACCGTCCCCTACAATGAGCAGTTCTTC. It is translated as CASRVSDTVPYNEQFF.

A few counts support this clone. The chain uses TRBV27 and TRBJ1-5; a weak D match, TRBD1 (5 bases). The CDR3 spans 16 residues. The germline gives CDR1 MNHEY, CDR2 SMNVEV (reference sequence). The V end was cut by 6 bases, the J end by 3 bases, with 18 bases between. CDR3 sequence: CASSPSLRQPNQPQHF. CDR3 nucleotides: TGTGCCAGCAGCCCCTCCCTTAGACAGCCCAATCAGCCCCAGCATTTT.

The chain uses TRBV6-1 and TRBJ2-7, with a possible D match to TRBD2 (5 bases). This CDR3 region has 11 residues. V was pared by 7 bases and J by 2 bases, with 6 bases between. CDR1 is MNHNS, CDR2 SASEGT, per germline. CDR3: CASTGAYEQYF. CDR3 sequence (DNA): TGTGCCAGCACCGGGGCCTACGAGCAGTACTTC.

This chain uses TRBV27 with TRBJ1-1; D call uncertain. CDR1 and CDR2 from the germline V gene are MNHEY and SMNVEV (reference sequence). This CDR3 has 15 residues. The V and J ends lost 2 bases and 5 bases respectively, with 15 bases between them. The CDR3 reads CASSLRGIGDTEAFF. CDR3 DNA: TGTGCCAGCAGTTTAAGAGGGATCGGTGATACTGAAGCTTTCTTT.

This clone was observed a single time. V and J are TRBV6-5 and TRBJ2-3; maybe TRBD2 (5 bases). CDR3 size: 13 residues. The germline V and J ends were trimmed by 8 bases and 4 bases, with 13 bases remaining between them. The germline V gene has CDR1 MNHEY and CDR2 SVGAGI. CDR3 bases: TGTGCCAGCGGTTCGGGGTTTTCAGATACGCAGTATTTT. Translating gives CASGSGFSDTQYF.

This rearrangement joins TRBV27 to TRBJ2-7; TRBD1 agrees at 10 bases. Trimming at V came to 3 bases and at J to 6 bases, leaving 11 bases not matched to a gene. The CDR3 covers 16 residues. In germline, CDR1 is MNHEY, CDR2 SMNVEV (reference sequence). The CDR3 DNA is TGTGCCAGCAGTTTTTCTATCGGGACAGGGGACGCCGAGCAGTACTTC. Translating gives CASSFSIGTGDAEQYF.

This clone was detected a few times. The chain is built from TRBV27 and TRBJ2-7; the match to TRBD1 covers 8 bases. V dropped 5 bases and J dropped 7; count of bases not matched to a gene: 13. The CDR3 has 15 amino acids. Germline CDR1 MNHEY, CDR2 SMNVEV (reference sequence). CDR3 in amino acids: CASSLIDRGLGEQYF. The CDR3 coding sequence is TGTGCCAGCAGTCTTATTGACAGGGGACTGGGGGAGCAGTACTTC.

The chain couples TRBV5-1 to TRBJ2-3; 12 nucleotides agree with TRBD2. V lost 0 bases and J lost 2; bases outside the gene matches: 13. The germline CDR1 and CDR2 sequences are SGHRS and YFSETQ. The CDR3 totals 20 residues. The CDR3 here is CASSLGLAGVIRSDTDTQYF. The CDR3 region has the DNA TGCGCCAGCAGCTTGGGACTAGCGGGAGTAATTCGGTCCGACACAGATACGCAGTATTTT.

The chain has TRBV6-5 and TRBJ1-5; D is uncertain. The CDR3 length is 16 residues. V was clipped by 0 bases and J by 7 bases, with 16 bases between them. CDR1 MNHEY and CDR2 SVGAGI come from the germline V gene. The CDR3 is CASSYSRADGSQPQHF. CDR3 sequence (DNA): TGTGCCAGCAGTTACTCGAGGGCGGATGGGAGCCAGCCCCAGCATTTT.

The chain has TRBV21-1 and TRBJ2-5; the listed D gene, TRBD2, was not tested against the DNA. TRBV21-1 is an annotated pseudogene. The CDR3 is 13 residues long. The CDR3 here is CASTQTGVETQYF. CDR3 nucleotide sequence: TGTGCCAGCACCCAAACGGGGGTAGAGACCCAGTACTTC.

This clone was seen more than once but under ten times. One end of the junction is discordant with germline, which a read error may explain. The chain couples TRBV7-9 to TRBJ2-3; 8 bases are shared with TRBD1. CDR1 is SEHNR and CDR2 is FQNEAQ in the germline V gene (reference sequence). CDR3 length: 18 residues. The CDR3 reads CSSSRRGNQGARTDTQYF. The CDR3 DNA follows: TGTTCCAGCAGCCGGAGGGGTAATCAGGGGGCAAGGACAGATACGCAGTATTTT.

This clone has a single count. This sequence joins TRBV5-1 and TRBJ2-5; 8 nucleotides agree with TRBD2. Per germline, CDR1 SGHRS and CDR2 YFSETQ. V was clipped by 3 bases and J by 7 bases; unmatched bases: 8. This CDR3 has 14 residues. CDR3 sequence reads: CASSSSGGGPTQYF. CDR3 nucleotide sequence: TGCGCCAGCAGCTCGAGCGGGGGAGGACCGACCCAGTACTTC.

This sequence joins TRBV27 and TRBJ1-2, with D unclear. This CDR3 comprises 14 residues. Germline CDR1 and CDR2: MNHEY and SMNVEV (reference sequence). The germline V and J ends were trimmed by 4 bases and 5 bases, with 14 bases remaining between them. The CDR3 DNA reads TGTGCCAGCAGTTACCGAGGGAGCGGTTATGGCTACACCTTC. Translation gives CASSYRGSGYGYTF.

There are a few counts of this clone. The V gene is TRBV19, the J gene TRBJ1-3; D is undetermined. Looked up from germline, CDR1 is LNHDA and CDR2 is SQIVND (reference sequence). The CDR3 runs to 14 residues. The V end lost 4 bases, the J end lost 0 bases, and 7 bases lay between the germline ends. CDR3 sequence (DNA): TGTGCCAGTAGTAGAGGTAGCTCTGGAAACACCATATATTTT. It translates to CASSRGSSGNTIYF.

This clone has more than one count but fewer than ten. This rearrangement joins TRBV7-6 to TRBJ2-3, with 11 bases fitting TRBD2. This CDR3 is 14 amino acids long. Germline CDR1 SGHVS, CDR2 FNYEAQ. V lost 5 bases and J lost 4; bases outside the gene matches: 2. The chain's CDR3 is CASSEGLAADTQYF. CDR3 nucleotide sequence: TGTGCCAGCAGCGAGGGACTAGCGGCAGATACGCAGTATTTT.

This chain uses TRBV27 with TRBJ1-6; D is unresolved. This CDR3 spans 15 amino acids. V was pared by 1 base and J by 7 bases, with 11 bases between. Germline assignment: CDR1 MNHEY and CDR2 SMNVEV (reference sequence). CDR3 nucleotide sequence: TGTGCCAGCAGTTTATTTACAGCACCAAATTCACCCCTCCACTTT. It is translated as CASSLFTAPNSPLHF.

The chain carries TRBV5-1 and TRBJ2-5; weak D call: TRBD1 (6 bases). Per germline, CDR1 SGHRS and CDR2 YFSETQ. Between the trimmed V and J ends, which lost 5 bases and 2 bases, there was a span of 16 bases. The CDR3 has 15 amino acids. The CDR3 DNA is TGCGCCAGCAGTTACCGGGACACCCATCAAGAGACCCAGTACTTC. Its protein product is CASSYRDTHQETQYF.

The V call is TRBV10-3, the J call TRBJ1-5; D call uncertain. Germline V gene data show CDR1 as ENHRY and CDR2 as SYGVKD. This CDR3 is built from 14 residues. Trimming shortened V by 6 bases and J by 5 bases, and 14 bases separated the two germline ends. CDR3 protein: CAISELRGDQPQHF. The CDR3 nucleotides read TGTGCCATCAGCGAACTTCGAGGAGATCAGCCCCAGCATTTT.

The chain is built from TRBV2 and TRBJ2-5, with D possibly matching TRBD2 (6 bases). In germline, CDR1 is SNHLY, CDR2 FYNNEI. This CDR3 has 13 amino acids. V lost 7 bases and J 2 bases, leaving 11 bases between the germline ends. This chain's CDR3 is CASMRDLQETQYF. Written as DNA, the CDR3 is TGTGCCAGCATGCGGGATTTGCAAGAGACCCAGTACTTC.

This clone turned up a few times. The rearrangement links TRBV19 to TRBJ1-1; TRBD1 matches 7 bases. From germline, CDR1 is LNHDA and CDR2 SQIVND (reference sequence). This CDR3 region has 13 residues. With 11 bases clipped from V and 6 bases from J, the junction kept 12 bases outside the gene matches. The CDR3 is CAAQDRDRAEAFF. As DNA, the CDR3 is TGTGCCGCCCAAGACAGGGATCGAGCTGAAGCTTTCTTT.

This chain joins TRBV4-1 and TRBJ2-1, with 8 bases aligning to TRBD2. J gave up 8 bases and V 3 bases, and 12 bases lay outside the gene matches. The length of the CDR3 is 16 residues. Per the germline V gene, CDR1 is MGHRA and CDR2 is YSYEKL. CDR3 bases: TGCGCCAGCAGCCAGGGGGCGGGGGGACTCCTCGATGAGCAGTTCTTC. Translating gives CASSQGAGGLLDEQFF.